This TCR beta chain was sequenced in a study of blood T cells in healthy people across ages. Turning to this clonotype: The antigen is unknown.

V lost 2 bases and J lost 1; bases outside the gene matches: 2. The CDR3 contains 14 residues. Germline CDR1 reads SGHKS; CDR2 reads YYEKEE (reference sequence). Regarding the study as a whole: A roughly linear age-dependent decrease characterized TCR beta diversity per million T cells.

PCR was performed a second time for roughly 7 to 11 cycles using a sample-barcoded 5' primer and a J-beta primer mix. TCRdb processed the 5' RACE reads anew with MiXCR; each CDR3 protein has one entry. The data show about 560,000 distinct CDR3 sequences, around a quarter seen once. These data also formed part of another study, on T cells of mothers and their children. That work contributes: The study obtained over 8.5 million TCR beta CDR3 reads per mother and around 2.7 million per child.

The V call is TRBV5-5, the J call TRBJ2-5, with 7 bases identical to TRBD1. The sequence came from a boy younger than 10 in good health. Sequencing was done on a sample of blood. The CDR3 DNA is TGTGCCAGCAGCTTCAGGACAGGCCAAGAGACCCAGTACTTC. This codes for CASSFRTGQETQYF.